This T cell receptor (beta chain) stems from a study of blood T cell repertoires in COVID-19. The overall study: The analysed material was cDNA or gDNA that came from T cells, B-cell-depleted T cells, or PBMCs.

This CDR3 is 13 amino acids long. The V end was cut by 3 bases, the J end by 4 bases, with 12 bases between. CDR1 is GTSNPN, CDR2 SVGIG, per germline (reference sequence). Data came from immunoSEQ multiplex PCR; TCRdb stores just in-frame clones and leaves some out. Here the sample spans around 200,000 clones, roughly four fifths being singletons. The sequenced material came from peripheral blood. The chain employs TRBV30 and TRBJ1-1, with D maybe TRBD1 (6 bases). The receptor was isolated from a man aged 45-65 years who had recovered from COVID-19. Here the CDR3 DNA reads TGTGCCTGGAGCCACAGGGTGGTCACTGAAGCTTTCTTT. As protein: CAWSHRVVTEAFF. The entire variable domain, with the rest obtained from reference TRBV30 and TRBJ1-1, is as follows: SQTIHQWPATLVQPVGSPLSLECTVEGTSNPNLYWYRQAAGRGLQLLFYSVGIGQISSEVPQNLSASRPQDRQFILSSKKLLLSDSGFYLCAWSHRVVTEAFFGQGTRLTVV.